The clone carrying this TCR beta chain has a count of ten or more. Its antigen is currently unknown. Other DNA sequences in the same sample also yield this CDR3. As the sequencing template, cDNA was produced by extracting RNA and reverse transcribing it. Here immunoSEQ multiplex PCR was the method, and the copy in TCRdb shows in-frame clones only, minus some. The profile shows a few hundred thousand clones, over 60% of them singletons. These data belong to a study of CD8+ T cells in alopecia areata. Across the whole study: Patients in the study were on tofacitinib for 6 to 18 months, then off it for 6 months. Study observations and caveats: Treatment with tofacitinib significantly lowered scalp clonality and reduced expanded CD8+ clones among the top 100.

The germline V gene encodes CDR1 MGHRA and CDR2 YSYEKL. V lost 4 bases to trimming and J lost 8 bases, with 11 bases between them. CDR3 length: 12 amino acids. As to treatment: oral pan-JAK inhibitor, 5-10 mg twice daily. In alopecia areata patients, both lesional scalp punch biopsies and peripheral blood were collected. V is TRBV4-1 and J is TRBJ1-1, with unresolved D. The receptor's source is a human donor with alopecia areata. The sample consisted of CD4+ T cells sorted from blood, taken at week 44, from a patient treated with tofacitinib. This CDR3 reads CASSRTAGEAFF. CDR3 DNA: TGCGCCAGCAGCCGTACAGCTGGGGAAGCTTTCTTT.